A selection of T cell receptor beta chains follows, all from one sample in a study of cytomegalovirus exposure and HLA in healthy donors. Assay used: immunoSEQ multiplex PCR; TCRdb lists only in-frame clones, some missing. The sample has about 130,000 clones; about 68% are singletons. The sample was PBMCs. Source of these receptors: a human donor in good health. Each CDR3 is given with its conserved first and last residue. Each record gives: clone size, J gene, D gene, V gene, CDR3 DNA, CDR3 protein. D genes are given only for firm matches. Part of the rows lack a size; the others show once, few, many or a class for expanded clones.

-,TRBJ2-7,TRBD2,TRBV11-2,TGTGCCAGCAGCTTACGGCTGCGGGAGGCTACCTACGAGCAGTACTTC,CASSLRLREATYEQYF
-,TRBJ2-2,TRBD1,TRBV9,TGTGCCAGCAGCGTGGACAGGGCGGGCACCGGGGAGCTGTTTTTT,CASSVDRAGTGELFF
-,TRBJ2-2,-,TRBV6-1,TGTGCCAGCAGTGAGGCCCGTGGGCGCGGGGAGCTGTTTTTT,CASSEARGRGELFF
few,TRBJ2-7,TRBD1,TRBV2,TGTGCCAGCAGCAGAGGACAGGGATCCTACGAGCAGTACTTC,CASSRGQGSYEQYF
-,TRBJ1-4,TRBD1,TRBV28,TGTGCCAGCAGACCTCGGACAGGGAAATTCGTCCGAGAAGGTCGGGATGAAAAACTGTTTTTT,CASRPRTGKFVREGRDEKLFF
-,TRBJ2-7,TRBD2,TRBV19,TGTGCCAGTAACTCCCCGGGGGGGGCCTACGAGCAGTACTTC,CASNSPGGAYEQYF
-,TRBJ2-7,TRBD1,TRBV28,TGTGCCAGCAGTCCGTCGGACAGGAGTTCCTACGAGCAGTACTTC,CASSPSDRSSYEQYF
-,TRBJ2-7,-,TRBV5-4,TGTGCCAGCAGCTTGATCCGAGGGATCAACTACGAGCAGTACTTC,CASSLIRGINYEQYF
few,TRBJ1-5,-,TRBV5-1,TGCGCCAGCAGCTTGCGGGCAGGGGTCGATCAGCCCCAGCATTTT,CASSLRAGVDQPQHF
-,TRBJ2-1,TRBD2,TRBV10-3,TGTGCCATCAGTGACGGCGGGAGGTCCTCCTACAATGAGCAGTTCTTC,CAISDGGRSSYNEQFF
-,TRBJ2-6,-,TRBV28,TGTGCCAGCAGTTTTACGAGCTCTGGGGCCAACGTCCTGACTTTC,CASSFTSSGANVLTF
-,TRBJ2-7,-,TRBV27,TGTGCCAGCAGGTGGCTCCACAGCCCCTACGAGCAGTACTTC,CASRWLHSPYEQYF
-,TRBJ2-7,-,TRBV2,TGTGCCAGCAGTGAATCCAGGGCCCACGAGCAGTACTTC,CASSESRAHEQYF
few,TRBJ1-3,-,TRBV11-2,TGTGCCAGCAGCTACTCTAGGGGCTCTGGAAACACCATATATTTT,CASSYSRGSGNTIYF
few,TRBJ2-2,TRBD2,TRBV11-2,TGTGCCAGCAGCCCCTCTATATCGGGAGGACGTGTGTTCACCGGGGAGCTGTTTTTT,CASSPSISGGRVFTGELFF
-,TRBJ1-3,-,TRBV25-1,TGTGCCAGCAGGGAACAGGGCTGGAGCTCTGGAAACACCATATATTTT,CASREQGWSSGNTIYF
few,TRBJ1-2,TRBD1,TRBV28,TGTGCCAGCAGTCAGGGGGGTACTAACTATGGCTACACCTTC,CASSQGGTNYGYTF
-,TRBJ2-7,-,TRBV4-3,TGCGCCAGCGGCCTAAGGCAGAGGCCTTACGAGCAGTACTTC,CASGLRQRPYEQYF
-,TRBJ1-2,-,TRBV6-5,TGTGCCAGCAGGCTACAGGATAACTATGGCTACACCTTC,CASRLQDNYGYTF
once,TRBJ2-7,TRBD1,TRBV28,TGTGCCAGCAGTTTAGTGGGACAGGGCTACGAGCAGTACTTC,CASSLVGQGYEQYF
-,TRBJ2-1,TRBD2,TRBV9,TGTGCCAGCAGCGTAGCTAGCGGGAGCTGGGATGAGCAGTTCTTC,CASSVASGSWDEQFF
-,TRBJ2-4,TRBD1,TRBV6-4,TGTGCCAGCAGAGCACAGGGGTGGCGTGAAAACATTCAGTACTTC,CASRAQGWRENIQYF
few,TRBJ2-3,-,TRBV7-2,TGTGCCAGCAGCTTACAGGGTACTACATACACAGATACGCAGTATTTT,CASSLQGTTYTDTQYF
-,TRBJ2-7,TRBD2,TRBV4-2,TGTGCCAGCAGCCAAGGGGGACTAGCGGAACTAGGCTCCTACGAGCAGTACTTC,CASSQGGLAELGSYEQYF
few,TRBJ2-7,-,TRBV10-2,TGCGCCAGCAGTGAGTCCGCAGGGTGGAACGAGCAGTACTTC,CASSESAGWNEQYF
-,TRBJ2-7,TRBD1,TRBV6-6,TGTGCCAGCAGGCCCGGGACAGGCTACGAGCAGTACTTC,CASRPGTGYEQYF
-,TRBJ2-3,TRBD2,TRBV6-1,TGTGCCAGCAGTGGACTAGCGGGAGTGAGAGATACGCAGTATTTT,CASSGLAGVRDTQYF
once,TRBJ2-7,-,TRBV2,TGTGCCAGCAGTGAATATTTCGAGCAGTACTTC,CASSEYFEQYF
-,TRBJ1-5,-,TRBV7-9,TGTGCCAGCAGCTTATCAGGGGCGCGCAATCAGCCCCAGCATTTT,CASSLSGARNQPQHF
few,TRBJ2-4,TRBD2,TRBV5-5,TGTGCCAGCAGCTTTCTAGCGGGGGGGGCGTTAGCCAAAAACATTCAGTACTTC,CASSFLAGGALAKNIQYF
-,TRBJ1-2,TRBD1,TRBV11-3,TGTGCCAGCAGCTTAGAGACAGGGGGCTATGGCTACACCTTC,CASSLETGGYGYTF
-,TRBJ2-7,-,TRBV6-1,TGTGCCAGCAGTGCTTTGACAGGCAACGAGCAGTACTTC,CASSALTGNEQYF
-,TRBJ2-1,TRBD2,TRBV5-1,TGCGCCAGCAGGCTGGGAGGGAGGGACGGTGAGCAGTTCTTC,CASRLGGRDGEQFF
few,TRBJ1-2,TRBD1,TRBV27,TGTGCCAGCAGTCTTTACAGGGGGGCGGGCTATGGCTACACCTTC,CASSLYRGAGYGYTF
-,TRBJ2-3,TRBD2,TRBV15,TGTGCCACCAGCAGAGATCTCGTTGGGCTAGCGGGAGTCCCCGGGGAAGATACGCAGTATTTT,CATSRDLVGLAGVPGEDTQYF
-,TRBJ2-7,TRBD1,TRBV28,TGTGCCAGCAGTTCCACAGGGGGCTTCTACGAGCAGTACTTC,CASSSTGGFYEQYF
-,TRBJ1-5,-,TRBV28,TGTGCCAGCAGTTCGCAGTCTGCCAGGGGCAATCAGCCCCAGCATTTT,CASSSQSARGNQPQHF
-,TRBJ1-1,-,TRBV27,TGTGCCAGCAGTTTGTCTGGTCGGACTGAAGCTTTCTTT,CASSLSGRTEAFF
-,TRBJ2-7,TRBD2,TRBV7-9,TGTGCCAGCAGCCCATCTAGCGGGAGCTACGAGCAGTACTTC,CASSPSSGSYEQYF
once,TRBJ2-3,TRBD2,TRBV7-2,TGTGCCAGCAGCTATGCAACCGGGACTACGGTCGCAGATACGCAGTATTTT,CASSYATGTTVADTQYF
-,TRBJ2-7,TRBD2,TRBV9,TGTGCCAGCAGCGGGACTAGCGGGATCTACGAGCAGTACTTC,CASSGTSGIYEQYF
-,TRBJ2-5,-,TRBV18,TGTGCCAGCTCACCAGGGATGGGGGGACAAGAGACCCAGTACTTC,CASSPGMGGQETQYF
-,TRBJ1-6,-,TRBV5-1,TGCGCCAGCAGCCTCGATGGGGACACCAATTCACCCCTCCACTTT,CASSLDGDTNSPLHF
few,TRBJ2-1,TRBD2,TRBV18,TGTGCCAGCTCACTTTATAGCGGGAGGGGCAATGAGCAGTTCTTC,CASSLYSGRGNEQFF
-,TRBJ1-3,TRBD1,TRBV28,TGTGCCAGCAGTTCGACAGGGGCTGGAAACACCATATATTTT,CASSSTGAGNTIYF
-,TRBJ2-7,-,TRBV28,TGTGCCAGCTATTCGGGAGTGTCCTACGAGCAGTACTTC,CASYSGVSYEQYF
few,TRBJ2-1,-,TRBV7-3,TGTGCCAGCAGCCGCCTCCGGGGCTCCTACAATGAGCAGTTCTTC,CASSRLRGSYNEQFF
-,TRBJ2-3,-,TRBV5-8,TGTGCCAGCAGCCTCACAGATACGCAGTATTTT,CASSLTDTQYF
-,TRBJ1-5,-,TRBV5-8,TGTGCCAGCAGCTCCCAGGATCAGCCCCAGCATTTT,CASSSQDQPQHF
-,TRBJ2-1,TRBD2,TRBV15,TGTGCCACCAGCCCACCGGGGCTAGCGGGAAGGCTCCGTGAGCAGTTCTTC,CATSPPGLAGRLREQFF
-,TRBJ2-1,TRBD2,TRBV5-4,TGTGCCAGCAGCTTACGACTAGCGACGTTCAATGAGCAGTTCTTC,CASSLRLATFNEQFF
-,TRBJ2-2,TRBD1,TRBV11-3,TGTGCCAGCAGCTTCGGACAGGGGGTGCTGTTTTTT,CASSFGQGVLFF
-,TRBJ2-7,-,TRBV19,TGTGCCAGTAGTATGTCATCCGAGCAGTACTTC,CASSMSSEQYF